These T cell receptor beta chains were read from a single sample in a study of cytomegalovirus exposure and HLA in healthy donors. TCRdb's copy holds only in-frame clones and misses some; the assay was immunoSEQ multiplex PCR. The listing contains tens of thousands of clones. Sequencing used PBMCs. Source of these receptors: a man in his 60s in good health and CMV-seropositive. Both conserved end residues are part of each CDR3. The D gene is left open where the match is weak.

CDR3	DNA	V	D	J
CASSQEWGVVQPQHF	TGTGCCAGCAGCCAAGAATGGGGGGTGGTTCAGCCCCAGCATTTT	TRBV4-2	-	TRBJ1-5
CASSPYRGLNEQFF	TGTGCCAGCAGCCCCTACAGGGGACTGAATGAGCAGTTCTTC	TRBV11-2	-	TRBJ2-1
CASSYTGRNTEAFF	TGTGCCAGCAGTTACACAGGGAGGAACACTGAAGCTTTCTTT	TRBV6-5	-	TRBJ1-1
CASSVAGTRQETQYF	TGTGCCAGCAGCGTAGCTGGGACTAGGCAAGAGACCCAGTACTTC	TRBV9	TRBD2	TRBJ2-5
CASSLQGYQPQHF	TGTGCCAGCAGCCTACAGGGTTATCAGCCCCAGCATTTT	TRBV7-2	-	TRBJ1-5
CASSLRDQETQYF	TGCGCCAGCAGCTTGCGGGATCAAGAGACCCAGTACTTC	TRBV5-1	-	TRBJ2-5
CASSVDPQGAYEQYF	TGTGCCAGCAGCGTAGACCCCCAGGGCGCCTACGAGCAGTACTTC	TRBV7-8	-	TRBJ2-7
CASSDSAGGYGYTF	TGTGCCAGCAGTGACTCCGCAGGGGGCTATGGCTACACCTTC	TRBV6-4	TRBD1	TRBJ1-2
CASSLGAGPYHEQYF	TGTGCCAGCAGCTTAGGGGCAGGGCCCTATCACGAGCAGTACTTC	TRBV7-2	-	TRBJ2-7
CASSYSRQGGTEAFF	TGTGCCAGCAGTTACTCGAGACAGGGCGGCACTGAAGCTTTCTTT	TRBV6-5	TRBD1	TRBJ1-1
CSVEGPGSTDTQYF	TGCAGCGTTGAAGGCCCCGGGTCCACAGATACGCAGTATTTT	TRBV29-1	-	TRBJ2-3
CAWSVLWSDSQSRGKLFF	TGTGCCTGGAGTGTACTTTGGTCGGACAGCCAGAGCCGTGGGAAACTGTTTTTT	TRBV30	-	TRBJ1-4
CASSVGYRGHTEAFF	TGTGCCAGCAGCGTAGGATACAGGGGTCACACTGAAGCTTTCTTT	TRBV7-8	TRBD1	TRBJ1-1
CASRGQEFGYGYTF	TGTGCCAGCAGAGGACAGGAATTTGGCTATGGCTACACCTTC	TRBV6-5	TRBD1	TRBJ1-2
CASSFSEGPSSYEQYF	TGTGCCAGCAGCTTCAGTGAGGGCCCGAGCTCCTACGAGCAGTACTTC	TRBV7-9	-	TRBJ2-7
CASSDQGYEQYF	TGTGCCAGCAGCGACCAGGGATACGAGCAGTACTTC	TRBV6-1	-	TRBJ2-7
CASSTTAYGYTF	TGTGCCAGCAGTACGACAGCCTATGGCTACACCTTC	TRBV6-5	-	TRBJ1-2
CASSLAGAPEQFF	TGTGCCAGCAGCTTGGCGGGAGCTCCTGAGCAGTTCTTC	TRBV11-1	TRBD2	TRBJ2-1
CASTSAYEQYF	TGTGCCAGCACCTCCGCCTACGAGCAGTACTTC	TRBV6-1	-	TRBJ2-7
CAITRLWGQQETQYF	TGTGCCATTACTAGGTTGTGGGGACAGCAAGAGACCCAGTACTTC	TRBV6-1	TRBD1	TRBJ2-5
CASSLEPGGGNQPQHF	TGCGCCAGCAGCTTGGAACCCGGGGGGGGCAATCAGCCCCAGCATTTT	TRBV5-1	-	TRBJ1-5
CASSPGLAEGADTQYF	TGTGCCAGCAGCCCGGGACTAGCGGAGGGGGCTGATACGCAGTATTTT	TRBV5-6	TRBD2	TRBJ2-3
CASSQTRNEQFF	TGTGCCAGCAGCCAGACTAGAAATGAGCAGTTCTTC	TRBV13	-	TRBJ2-1
CSVLQGVGNQPQHF	TGCAGCGTTTTACAGGGAGTCGGCAATCAGCCCCAGCATTTT	TRBV29-1	-	TRBJ1-5
CSVSRGDTEAFF	TGCAGCGTTTCCCGGGGTGACACTGAAGCTTTCTTT	TRBV29-1	-	TRBJ1-1
CASSATGNAKEQFF	TGTGCCAGCAGCGCGACGGGAAACGCTAAGGAGCAGTTCTTC	TRBV9	-	TRBJ2-1
CAWSWGTSGGYNEQFF	TGTGCCTGGAGTTGGGGGACTAGCGGGGGCTACAATGAGCAGTTCTTC	TRBV30	TRBD2	TRBJ2-1
CASSWADYEQYF	TGTGCCAGCTCATGGGCCGACTACGAGCAGTACTTC	TRBV18	-	TRBJ2-7
CASSSGAGVTEAFF	TGTGCCAGCAGCTCGGGTGCCGGGGTCACTGAAGCTTTCTTT	TRBV7-9	-	TRBJ1-1
CASSEGTSSADTQYF	TGCGCCAGCAGCGAAGGGACTAGCAGCGCAGATACGCAGTATTTT	TRBV5-1	TRBD2	TRBJ2-3
CSVATSGRGREQFF	TGCAGCGTTGCGACTAGCGGGAGGGGTCGTGAGCAGTTCTTC	TRBV29-1	TRBD2	TRBJ2-1
CASSIGKSYNEQFF	TGTGCCAGTAGTATCGGGAAATCCTACAATGAGCAGTTCTTC	TRBV19	-	TRBJ2-1
CAWSRTAYQPQHF	TGTGCCTGGAGTAGGACAGCTTATCAGCCCCAGCATTTT	TRBV30	-	TRBJ1-5
CASRDRGHTEAFF	TGTGCCAGCAGAGACAGGGGGCATACTGAAGCTTTCTTT	TRBV6-5	TRBD1	TRBJ1-1
CASSLPGTARGYTF	TGTGCCAGCAGCTTGCCTGGGACAGCTAGGGGCTACACCTTC	TRBV5-4	TRBD1	TRBJ1-2
CASSLVTGSHTDTQYF	TGTGCCAGCAGCTTAGTCACGGGATCCCACACAGATACGCAGTATTTT	TRBV7-9	-	TRBJ2-3
CASSPPGQGSNQPQHF	TGTGCCAGCAGCCCCCCCGGACAGGGTAGCAATCAGCCCCAGCATTTT	TRBV14	TRBD1	TRBJ1-5
CASSYSHGGGNEKLFF	TGTGCCAGCAGTTACTCGCACGGAGGGGGCAATGAAAAACTGTTTTTT	TRBV6-5	TRBD1	TRBJ1-4
CSAHSSSYEQYF	TGCAGCGCCCATAGTTCGTCCTACGAGCAGTACTTC	TRBV29-1	-	TRBJ2-7
CASSGGSGRGNTQYF	TGTGCCAGCAGTGGGGGTAGCGGGAGGGGGAATACGCAGTATTTT	TRBV6-1	TRBD2	TRBJ2-3
CASSEMGLTYEQYF	TGTGCCAGCAGTGAAATGGGACTAACCTACGAGCAGTACTTC	TRBV6-1	TRBD2	TRBJ2-7
CASSAGVDGYGYTF	TGTGCCAGCTCAGCGGGGGTAGACGGCTATGGCTACACCTTC	TRBV18	-	TRBJ1-2
CAISESRYEQYF	TGTGCCATCAGTGAGTCGAGGTACGAGCAGTACTTC	TRBV10-3	-	TRBJ2-7
CAWSGGGSEQFF	TGTGCCTGGAGTGGGGGAGGAAGTGAGCAGTTCTTC	TRBV30	-	TRBJ2-1
CASRPGGDYGYTF	TGTGCCAGTAGGCCTGGGGGGGACTATGGCTACACCTTC	TRBV19	-	TRBJ1-2
CASSLVTVGGVYTQYF	TGTGCCAGCAGCTTAGTTACAGTAGGGGGAGTTTATACGCAGTATTTT	TRBV7-9	-	TRBJ2-3